Relative to its sample, the clone carrying this T cell receptor (beta chain) is medium-sized (0.01 to 0.1%). The source of the sample is a study of T cell repertoires in aging, cancer and after chemotherapy. Study information: Over several months to years, re-sampled healthy donor repertoires clearly shared clones.

The template was genomic DNA from peripheral blood, not RNA. V was cut by 7 bases and J by 0 bases, with 13 bases left in between. Germline loops: CDR1 SQVTM, CDR2 ANQGSEA. The length of the CDR3 is 14 residues. Rearranged V-D-J TRB sequences were amplified with a mixed TRB-A/B primer pool. TCRdb independently ran MiXCR on the multiplex PCR reads; one entry per CDR3 protein. The sample includes some 10,000 distinct CDR3 sequences, under 50% of them seen just once. Sequencing was done on a sample of blood. The chain couples TRBV29-1 to TRBJ2-4, with a weak D call TRBD2 (7 bases). This clonotype originated in a human donor in good health. For the CDR3, the DNA is TGCAGCGCCAGGGGAGGGTTAGCCAAAAACATTCAGTACTTC. Protein: CSARGGLAKNIQYF. The whole variable domain, remainder taken from reference TRBV29-1 and TRBJ2-4, is SAVISQKPSRDICQRGTSLTIQCQVDSQVTMMFWYRQQPGQSLTLIATANQGSEATYESGFVIDKFPISRPNLTFSTLTVSNMSPEDSSIYLCSARGGLAKNIQYFGAGTRLSVL.